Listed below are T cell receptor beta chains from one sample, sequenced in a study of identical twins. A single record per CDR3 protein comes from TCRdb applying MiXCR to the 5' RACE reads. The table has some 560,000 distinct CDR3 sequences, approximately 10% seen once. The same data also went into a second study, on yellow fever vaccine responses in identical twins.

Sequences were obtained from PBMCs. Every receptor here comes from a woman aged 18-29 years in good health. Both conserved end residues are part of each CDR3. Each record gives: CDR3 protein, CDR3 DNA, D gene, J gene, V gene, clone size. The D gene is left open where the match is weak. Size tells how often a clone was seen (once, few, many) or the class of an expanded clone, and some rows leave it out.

CDR3: CASSTTLTDTQYF; DNA: TGTGCCAGCAGTACCACACTCACAGATACGCAGTATTTT; D: .; J: TRBJ2-3; V: TRBV12-3/TRBV12-4; size: many
CDR3: CASSLWLGTSGRKETQYF; DNA: TGTGCCAGCAGCTTGTGGCTAGGGACTAGCGGGAGAAAAGAGACCCAGTACTTC; D: TRBD2; J: TRBJ2-5; V: TRBV5-5; size: few
CDR3: CASSSQINTEAFF; DNA: TGTGCCAGCAGCTCCCAGATCAACACTGAAGCTTTCTTT; D: .; J: TRBJ1-1; V: TRBV7-6; size: few
CDR3: CSARNRLNTEAFF; DNA: TGCAGTGCTAGGAACAGATTGAACACTGAAGCTTTCTTT; D: .; J: TRBJ1-1; V: TRBV20-1; size: many
CDR3: CASSPGTGRHEQYF; DNA: TGTGCCAGCAGTCCCGGGACAGGGCGCCACGAGCAGTACTTC; D: TRBD1; J: TRBJ2-7; V: TRBV12-3/TRBV12-4; size: .
CDR3: CASSSTTSTTDTQYF; DNA: TGCGCCAGCAGCTCGACGACTAGCACCACAGATACGCAGTATTTT; D: TRBD2; J: TRBJ2-3; V: TRBV5-1; size: many
CDR3: CASSQGAGANVLTF; DNA: TGTGCCAGCTCACAGGGGGCTGGGGCCAACGTCCTGACTTTC; D: .; J: TRBJ2-6; V: TRBV18; size: many
CDR3: CASRPGQSSYEQYF; DNA: TGCGCCAGCAGACCCGGACAGAGCTCCTACGAGCAGTACTTC; D: .; J: TRBJ2-7; V: TRBV4-1; size: .
CDR3: CASSPQQDPTYEQYF; DNA: TGTGCCAGCTCACCACAGCAGGACCCCACCTACGAGCAGTACTTC; D: .; J: TRBJ2-7; V: TRBV18; size: few
CDR3: CASSLGGHETQYF; DNA: TGTGCCAGCTCCCTGGGGGGTCATGAGACCCAGTACTTC; D: .; J: TRBJ2-5; V: TRBV12-3/TRBV12-4; size: many
CDR3: CASTGDTYRNEQFF; DNA: TGTGCCAGCACGGGGGATACCTACCGGAATGAGCAGTTCTTC; D: .; J: TRBJ2-1; V: TRBV12-3/TRBV12-4; size: many
CDR3: CASSIDRGSNEQFF; DNA: TGTGCTAGCAGCATCGACCGGGGATCCAATGAGCAGTTCTTC; D: .; J: TRBJ2-1; V: TRBV7-7; size: .
CDR3: CASSTPLTDRNSYEQYF; DNA: TGTGCCAGCAGCACTCCCTTGACGGACAGGAACTCCTACGAGCAGTACTTC; D: TRBD1; J: TRBJ2-7; V: TRBV12-3/TRBV12-4; size: few
CDR3: CASSLNPTYNEQFF; DNA: TGCGCCAGCAGCTTGAACCCAACCTACAATGAGCAGTTCTTC; D: .; J: TRBJ2-1; V: TRBV5-1; size: many
CDR3: CASSYPGTHNEQFF; DNA: TGTGCCAGCAGTTACCCCGGGACCCACAATGAGCAGTTCTTC; D: .; J: TRBJ2-1; V: TRBV6-2/TRBV6-3; size: few
CDR3: CASSLPSGRQEQFF; DNA: TGTGCCAGCAGCTTACCTAGCGGGAGACAGGAGCAGTTCTTC; D: TRBD2; J: TRBJ2-1; V: TRBV11-2; size: many
CDR3: CSVGGLAVTDTQYF; DNA: TGCAGCGTTGGCGGGCTAGCGGTCACAGATACGCAGTATTTT; D: TRBD2; J: TRBJ2-3; V: TRBV29-1; size: many
CDR3: CASSLYPGTDQETQYF; DNA: TGTGCCAGCAGTTTATACCCCGGCACAGACCAAGAGACCCAGTACTTC; D: .; J: TRBJ2-5; V: TRBV28; size: few
CDR3: CASSFRGWEKLFF; DNA: TGTGCCAGCAGTTTTCGGGGTTGGGAAAAACTGTTTTTT; D: .; J: TRBJ1-4; V: TRBV12-3/TRBV12-4; size: many
CDR3: CASSSGQGATDTQYF; DNA: TGTGCCAGCAGTTCGGGACAGGGGGCGACAGATACGCAGTATTTT; D: TRBD1; J: TRBJ2-3; V: TRBV28; size: many
CDR3: CASSMTLFLYNEQFF; DNA: TGTGCCAGCAGCATGACTTTGTTTCTGTACAATGAGCAGTTCTTC; D: .; J: TRBJ2-1; V: TRBV7-9; size: few
CDR3: CASAYSLGTQYF; DNA: TGTGCCAGCGCTTATTCGTTGGGGACCCAGTACTTC; D: .; J: TRBJ2-5; V: TRBV28; size: few
CDR3: CASSQDDSTSGGSYEQYF; DNA: TGTGCCAGCAGCCAAGATGATTCGACTAGCGGGGGATCCTACGAGCAGTACTTC; D: TRBD2; J: TRBJ2-7; V: TRBV4-2; size: few
CDR3: CSAMKLAGGIGEQFF; DNA: TGCAGTGCTATGAAACTAGCGGGGGGGATAGGTGAGCAGTTCTTC; D: TRBD2; J: TRBJ2-1; V: TRBV20-1; size: .
CDR3: CASSPSGSGREKLFF; DNA: TGTGCCAGCTCACCGTCGGGGAGTGGACGAGAAAAACTGTTTTTT; D: .; J: TRBJ1-4; V: TRBV12-3/TRBV12-4; size: many
CDR3: CASSSHPPRLRGGYGYTF; DNA: TGTGCCAGCAGTTCCCATCCACCTCGTCTCCGGGGAGGCTATGGCTACACCTTC; D: .; J: TRBJ1-2; V: TRBV28; size: .
CDR3: CATGPQGNIQYF; DNA: TGTGCCACCGGGCCACAGGGAAACATTCAGTACTTC; D: .; J: TRBJ2-4; V: TRBV15; size: .
CDR3: CASSYRSGGLSEQYF; DNA: TGTGCCAGCAGTTACCGATCGGGCGGGCTGAGCGAGCAGTACTTC; D: .; J: TRBJ2-7; V: TRBV6-5; size: .
CDR3: CATSRDRDGEQYF; DNA: TGTGCCACCAGCCGGGACAGGGATGGCGAGCAGTACTTC; D: TRBD1; J: TRBJ2-7; V: TRBV24-1; size: many
CDR3: CASSETGWTGEGYTF; DNA: TGTGCCAGCAGTGAAACAGGTTGGACAGGGGAGGGCTACACCTTC; D: TRBD1; J: TRBJ1-2; V: TRBV2; size: .
CDR3: CASSPQGVGEQYF; DNA: TGTGCCAGCTCACCGCAGGGGGTCGGCGAGCAGTACTTC; D: TRBD1; J: TRBJ2-7; V: TRBV6-1; size: once
CDR3: CASSLEGGKTQYF; DNA: TGTGCCAGCAGCTTGGAAGGGGGAAAGACCCAGTACTTC; D: .; J: TRBJ2-5; V: TRBV5-5; size: .
CDR3: CASSTGTNNSPLHF; DNA: TGTGCCAGCAGTACCGGGACAAATAATTCACCCCTCCACTTT; D: .; J: TRBJ1-6; V: TRBV7-2; size: many